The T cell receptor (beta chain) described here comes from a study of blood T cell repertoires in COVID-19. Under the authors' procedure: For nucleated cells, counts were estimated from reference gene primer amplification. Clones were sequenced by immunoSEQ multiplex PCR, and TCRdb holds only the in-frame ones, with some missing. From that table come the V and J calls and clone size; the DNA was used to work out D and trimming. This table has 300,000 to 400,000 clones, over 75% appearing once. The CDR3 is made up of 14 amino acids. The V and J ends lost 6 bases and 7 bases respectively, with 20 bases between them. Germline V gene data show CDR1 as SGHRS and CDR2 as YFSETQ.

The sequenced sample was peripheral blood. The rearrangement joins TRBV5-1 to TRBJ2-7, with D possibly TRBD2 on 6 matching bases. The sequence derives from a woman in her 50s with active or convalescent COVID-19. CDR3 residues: CASNNGGPEGEQYF. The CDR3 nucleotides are TGCGCCAGCAACAACGGAGGACCGGAGGGGGAGCAGTACTTC.